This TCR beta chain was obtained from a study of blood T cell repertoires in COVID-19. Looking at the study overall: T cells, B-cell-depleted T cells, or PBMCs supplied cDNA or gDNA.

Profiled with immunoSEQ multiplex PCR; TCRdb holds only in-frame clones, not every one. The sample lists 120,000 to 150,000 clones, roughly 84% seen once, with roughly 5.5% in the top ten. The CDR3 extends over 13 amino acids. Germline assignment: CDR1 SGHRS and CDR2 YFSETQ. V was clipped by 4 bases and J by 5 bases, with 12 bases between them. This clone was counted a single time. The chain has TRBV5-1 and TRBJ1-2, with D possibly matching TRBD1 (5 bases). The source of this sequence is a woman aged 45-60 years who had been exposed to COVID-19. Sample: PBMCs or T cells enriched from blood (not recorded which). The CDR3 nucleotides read TGCGCCAGCAGCACGACCCAGGGTTATGGCTACACCTTC. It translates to CASSTTQGYGYTF.